This TCR beta chain came from a study of T cells in Graves' hyperthyroidism and ophthalmopathy. RNA transcripts were the template for amplifying TCR beta CDR3 regions. HTBI primers were employed in a first-round RT-PCR of the TCR CDR3. TCRdb called the multiplex PCR reads again in MiXCR, with one record for every CDR3 protein. The data show about 510,000 distinct CDR3 sequences, with 12% to 15% seen just once and around 13% held by the top ten. The CDR3 runs to 16 residues. CDR1 and CDR2 from the germline V gene are SGHRS and YFSETQ. Unmatched junction bases numbered 6, after V lost 3 bases and J lost 3 bases. This clonotype showed up many times.

The chain carries TRBV5-1 and TRBJ2-2; 9 nucleotides match TRBD1. The sample was blood. This TCR was recovered from a woman in her 40s with Graves' hyperthyroidism. CDR3 protein: CASSSPDRGHTGELFF. In DNA form, the CDR3 reads TGCGCCAGCAGCTCCCCGGACAGGGGACACACCGGGGAGCTGTTTTTT.